These 27 T cell receptor beta chains originate from one sample sequenced in a study of T-cell memory formation after mild COVID-19. TCRdb reprocessed the 5' RACE reads with MiXCR, giving one entry per CDR3 protein. The sample has nearly 110,000 distinct CDR3 sequences; about an eighth are singletons. The sequenced sample consisted of PBMCs or a T cell subset sorted from them (not recorded which). These TCRs come from an adult woman who had mild COVID-19 (a few samples of this study predate the infection). Cell type and time point are not known.

This clonotype was seen only a few times. The rearrangement joins TRBV4-2 to TRBJ2-7; D may be TRBD1 or TRBD2 (5 bases each). Trimming shortened V by 0 bases and J by 2 bases, and 38 bases separated the two germline ends. Germline V gene sequence: CDR1 LGHNA, CDR2 YNFKEQ. The length of the CDR3 is 24 residues. The CDR3 is CASSQDPGGPSKPLGYRYTYEQYF. The CDR3 bases are TGTGCCAGCAGCCAAGACCCTGGGGGACCCTCAAAACCCCTAGGATACCGGTATACCTACGAGCAGTACTTC.

CDR3 DNA sequence: TGTGCCACCAGTGACCAGGACAGGGGGCAAGGGTCTAGCAATCAGCCCCAGCATTTT. Encoded protein: CATSDQDRGQGSSNQPQHF. This rearrangement joins TRBV24-1 to TRBJ1-5, with TRBD1 matching over 11 bases. The CDR3 runs 19 residues. With 4 bases clipped from V and 0 bases from J, the junction kept 10 bases outside the gene matches. Germline V gene lookup returns CDR1 KGHDR and CDR2 SFDVKD.

This chain joins TRBV7-9 and TRBJ2-7; TRBD1 aligns across 8 bases. The germline CDR1 and CDR2 sequences are SEHNR and FQNEAQ (reference sequence). Losses at the gene ends were 1 base for V and 3 bases for J; bases not matched to a gene: 8. The CDR3 is 16 amino acids. The CDR3 DNA reads TGTGCCAGCAGCTTAGGGGGGACAGGCGAGGTCTACGAGCAGTACTTC. It is translated as CASSLGGTGEVYEQYF.

This clonotype came up a few times. The chain is built from TRBV20-1 and TRBJ2-3; 9 nucleotides line up with TRBD2. V shed 1 base and J 2 bases; nucleotides not matched to a gene: 4. Germline-derived CDR1 and CDR2 are DFQATT and SNEGSKA (reference sequence). The CDR3 totals 15 residues. For the CDR3, the DNA is TGCAGTGCTAGAGTTTTAGCGGGAGCCACAGATACGCAGTATTTT. This gives the protein CSARVLAGATDTQYF.

CDR3 bases: TGTGCCACCAGTCACAGCGGGAGTTATGAGCAGTACTTC. This codes for CATSHSGSYEQYF. The chain carries TRBV24-1 and TRBJ2-1, with 8 positions matching TRBD2. The DNA end is more similar to TRBJ2-7, so the J call may be wrong. CDR1 is KGHDR, CDR2 SFDVKD, per germline. The CDR3 spans 13 residues.

In this sample, this clonotype turned up a few times. V is TRBV12-3 or TRBV12-4 and J is TRBJ2-5; TRBD2 is a possible D gene (5 bases). V was trimmed by 5 bases and J by 1 base, leaving 14 bases between them. The CDR3 loop spans 15 amino acids. CDR3 DNA sequence: TGTGCCAGCAGTCCCCTCACTAGGATCCAAGAGACCCAGTACTTC. This gives the protein CASSPLTRIQETQYF.

The chain is built from TRBV2 and TRBJ2-4; a weak D match, TRBD2 (5 bases). V lost 8 bases and J 12 bases, leaving 11 bases between the germline ends. The CDR3 sequence is 10 residues long. The germline gives CDR1 SNHLY, CDR2 FYNNEI. CDR3 coding DNA: TGTGCCAGCGGAGGAAACCCTCAGTACTTC. It codes for CASGGNPQYF.

The rearrangement links TRBV27 to TRBJ1-2; TRBD1 matches at 8 bases. Looked up from germline, CDR1 is MNHEY and CDR2 is SMNVEV (reference sequence). The V segment lost 5 bases and the J segment 0 bases; nucleotides outside the gene matches: 11. CDR3 length: 17 residues. The CDR3 loop reads CASSHLPDRGSNYGYTF. In nucleotides, the CDR3 is TGTGCCAGCAGTCATCTGCCTGACAGGGGCTCTAACTATGGCTACACCTTC.

This clonotype has at least ten counts. The chain joins TRBV20-1 to TRBJ2-7; D call uncertain. V lost 3 bases and J lost 1, with 13 bases in between. There are 14 residues in the CDR3. The germline gives CDR1 DFQATT, CDR2 SNEGSKA (reference sequence). The CDR3 reads CSASSLVKSYEQYF. DNA for the CDR3: TGCAGTGCTAGTAGCCTAGTTAAGTCCTACGAGCAGTACTTC.

In this sample, this clonotype turned up a few times. The chain has TRBV7-6 and TRBJ2-7, with D tentatively TRBD2 (5 bases). The CDR3 totals 14 residues. V shed 4 bases and J shed 3 bases, with 13 bases lying between them. Germline CDR1 reads SGHVS; CDR2 reads FNYEAQ. Written as DNA, the CDR3 is TGTGCCAGCAGCTCCGGACTCTCCGGCTACGAGCAGTACTTC. Residues: CASSSGLSGYEQYF. The variable domain in full, completed from reference TRBV7-6 and TRBJ2-7, reads GAGVSQSPRYKVTKRGQDVALRCDPISGHVSLYWYRQALGQGPEFLTYFNYEAQQDKSGLPNDRFSAERPEGSISTLTIQRTEQRDSAMYRCASSSGLSGYEQYFGPGTRLTVT.

This clonotype was detected only a few times. This sequence joins TRBV18 and TRBJ2-3; D ambiguous. The CDR3 consists of 15 residues. Per the germline V gene, CDR1 is KGHSH and CDR2 is LQKENI. Trimming left V 3 bases short and J 6 bases short, with 16 bases between. CDR3 sequence reads: CASSPRSLGLDTQYF. The CDR3 nucleotides read TGTGCCAGCTCACCCCGTTCCTTGGGGTTGGATACGCAGTATTTT. Looking up the rest from reference TRBV18 and TRBJ2-3 gives the full variable domain: NAGVMQNPRHLVRRRGQEARLRCSPMKGHSHVYWYRQLPEEGLKFMVYLQKENIIDESGMPKERFSAEFPKEGPSILRIQQVVRGDSAAYFCASSPRSLGLDTQYFGPGTRLTVL.

This sequence joins TRBV12-3 or TRBV12-4 and TRBJ2-1, with 7 positions matching TRBD2. CDR3 length: 14 residues. V shed 1 base and J 6 bases; nucleotides not matched to a gene: 3. CDR3 region: CASSLGTRGNEQFF. The CDR3, as DNA: TGTGCCAGCAGTTTAGGGACTAGAGGCAATGAGCAGTTCTTC.

The gene calls are TRBV2 and TRBJ2-4; D remains unclear. The germline gives CDR1 SNHLY, CDR2 FYNNEI. The CDR3 runs 13 residues. V was cut by 6 bases and J by 4 bases, with 10 bases left in between. The CDR3 DNA follows: TGTGCCAGCAGGGCAAGGAATAAAAACATTCAGTACTTC. Translated: CASRARNKNIQYF.

The sample holds a few counts of this clonotype. The chain carries TRBV7-2 and TRBJ2-3, with D uncertain. In germline, CDR1 is SGHTA, CDR2 FQGNSA. V gave up 3 bases and J gave up 2 bases, with 12 bases separating them. The CDR3 runs to 15 residues. The CDR3 loop reads CASSFIAEITDTQYF. The CDR3 region has the DNA TGTGCCAGCAGCTTTATTGCCGAAATCACAGATACGCAGTATTTT. Combining the CDR3 with reference TRBV7-2 and TRBJ2-3 gives the whole variable domain GAGVSQSPSNKVTEKGKDVELRCDPISGHTALYWYRQSLGQGLEFLIYFQGNSAPDKSGLPSDRFSAERTGGSVSTLTIQRTQQEDSAVYLCASSFIAEITDTQYFGPGTRLTVL.

The genes are TRBV7-9 and TRBJ1-5; no clear D gene. Between the trimmed V and J ends, which lost 4 bases and 11 bases, there was a span of 12 bases. Germline-derived CDR1 and CDR2 are SEHNR and FQNEAQ (reference sequence). CDR3 length: 12 amino acids. CDR3 DNA: TGTGCCAGCAGCTCCGAAAGTTTGACCCAGCATTTT. It is translated as CASSSESLTQHF.

This clonotype showed up just a few times. This sequence joins TRBV24-1 and TRBJ2-2; unclear D gene. Germline CDR1 and CDR2: KGHDR and SFDVKD. The CDR3 consists of 14 residues. Trimming took off 4 bases at V and 3 bases at J, with 8 bases between the two ends. The CDR3 protein is CATSDPDYTGELFF. CDR3 nucleotides: TGTGCCACCAGTGACCCCGACTACACCGGGGAGCTGTTTTTT.

The V and J genes are TRBV6-5 and TRBJ2-2, with 13 bases fitting TRBD2. V shed 2 bases, J shed 4 bases, and the junction held 7 bases outside the gene matches. The CDR3 consists of 18 residues. Germline V gene lookup returns CDR1 MNHEY and CDR2 SVGAGI. The CDR3 region has the DNA TGTGCCAGCAGTTACACGGGACTAGCGGGAAATCCCACCGGGGAGCTGTTTTTT. Protein sequence: CASSYTGLAGNPTGELFF.

V and J are TRBV30 and TRBJ2-1, with TRBD1 matching over 7 bases. CDR1 and CDR2 (germline): GTSNPN, SVGIG (reference sequence). V gave up 7 bases and J gave up 4 bases; unmatched junction bases: 10. The CDR3 runs to 14 residues. CDR3 sequence reads: CAFDGTEIYNEQFF. The DNA for the CDR3 is TGTGCCTTCGACGGGACAGAGATTTACAATGAGCAGTTCTTC.

The chain is built from TRBV7-9 and TRBJ2-3; 8 bases line up with TRBD2. The J segment lost 2 bases and the V segment lost 1 base, leaving 2 bases of the junction unmatched. The CDR3 is 15 amino acids. Germline loops: CDR1 SEHNR, CDR2 FQNEAQ (reference sequence). CDR3 in DNA: TGTGCCAGCAGCTTAGAGGGACTAGTCACAGATACGCAGTATTTT. This encodes CASSLEGLVTDTQYF.

Ten or more counts support this clonotype. V and J are TRBV7-9 and TRBJ2-1; 13 positions agree with TRBD2. This CDR3 has 16 amino acids. Germline assignment: CDR1 SEHNR and CDR2 FQNEAQ (reference sequence). V was clipped by 4 bases and J by 9 bases; unmatched bases: 9. CDR3: CASSSPGLAGTGEQFF. CDR3 sequence (DNA): TGTGCCAGCAGCTCACCGGGACTAGCGGGGACGGGTGAGCAGTTCTTC. Full variable domain (outside the CDR3, taken from reference TRBV7-9 and TRBJ2-1): DTGVSQNPRHKITKRGQNVTFRCDPISEHNRLYWYRQTLGQGPEFLTYFQNEAQLEKSRLLSDRFSAERPKGSFSTLEIQRTEQGDSAMYLCASSSPGLAGTGEQFFGPGTRLTVL.

The V gene is TRBV5-6, the J gene TRBJ1-2; a possible D gene is TRBD1 (5 bases). Germline CDR1 SGHDT, CDR2 YYEEEE. The CDR3 sequence is 14 residues long. The V end lost 6 bases, the J end lost 10 bases, and 22 bases lay between the germline ends. This CDR3 reads CASTVRDLLRDYTF. In nucleotides, the CDR3 is TGTGCCAGCACTGTCCGGGACCTCTTAAGGGACTACACCTTC.

V gene TRBV7-9 combines with J gene TRBJ1-2; D is ambiguous. Trimming took 3 bases from V and 4 from J, leaving 9 bases between them. Germline CDR1 reads SEHNR; CDR2 reads FQNEAQ (reference sequence). This CDR3 comprises 13 residues. The CDR3, as DNA: TGTGCCAGCAGCTTGGAGCGGCTCTATGGCTACACCTTC. Amino acids: CASSLERLYGYTF.

The table lists this clonotype with a few counts. This sequence joins TRBV29-1 and TRBJ2-2; TRBD1 agrees at 10 bases. The CDR3 totals 14 residues. Germline V gene lookup returns CDR1 SQVTM and CDR2 ANQGSEA. The V segment lost 6 bases and the J segment 6 bases; nucleotides outside the gene matches: 7. The CDR3 spells CSVTGQGKAGELFF. For the CDR3, the DNA is TGCAGCGTCACGGGACAGGGGAAAGCCGGGGAGCTGTTTTTT.

This clonotype was observed a handful of times. The chain is built from TRBV7-9 and TRBJ2-7; 8 bases fit TRBD2. The CDR3 length is 15 residues. Germline CDR1 SEHNR, CDR2 FQNEAQ (reference sequence). The ends lost 5 bases at V and 0 bases at J; junction bases unmatched: 6. CDR3 loop: CASSLYSGASYEQYF. In DNA form, the CDR3 reads TGTGCCAGCAGCCTATATAGCGGGGCCTCCTACGAGCAGTACTTC.

V and J are TRBV24-1 and TRBJ2-2; unclear D gene. The CDR3 spans 16 residues. The germline CDR1 and CDR2 sequences are KGHDR and SFDVKD. Trimming pared 1 base from V and 0 bases from J, leaving 8 bases between. CDR3: CATSDFAASNTGELFF. DNA of the CDR3: TGTGCCACCAGTGATTTTGCGGCTTCGAACACCGGGGAGCTGTTTTTT.

This clonotype has a handful of counts. The rearrangement links TRBV7-2 to TRBJ1-2, with 8 bases lining up with TRBD1. The CDR3 runs 17 residues. The V segment lost 4 bases and the J segment 0 bases; nucleotides outside the gene matches: 10. Germline V lookup: CDR1 SGHTA, CDR2 FQGNSA. This CDR3 is CASSSPAPDRANYGYTF. The DNA of the CDR3 is TGTGCCAGCAGCTCCCCCGCCCCGGACAGGGCTAACTATGGCTACACCTTC. The full variable domain, with the rest looked up from reference TRBV7-2 and TRBJ1-2, is GAGVSQSPSNKVTEKGKDVELRCDPISGHTALYWYRQSLGQGLEFLIYFQGNSAPDKSGLPSDRFSAERTGGSVSTLTIQRTQQEDSAVYLCASSSPAPDRANYGYTFGSGTRLTVV.

This clonotype has ten or more counts. The chain is built from TRBV5-1 and TRBJ2-3; possibly TRBD1 or TRBD2 for D (5 bases each). The CDR3 is 18 amino acids. The V gene lost 3 bases and the J gene lost 4 bases, with 24 bases spanning the gap. Per germline, CDR1 SGHRS and CDR2 YFSETQ. CDR3 in amino acids: CASSSTGLAAHSPDTQYF. Written as DNA, the CDR3 is TGCGCCAGCAGCTCCACGGGGCTGGCAGCCCACAGCCCAGATACGCAGTATTTT.